A single sample is the source of the 4 T cell receptor beta chains below, sequenced in a study of blood T cell repertoires in COVID-19. Sequencing used immunoSEQ multiplex PCR; TCRdb keeps in-frame clones, though not all of them. The table lists some 290,000 clones, around 86% of them singletons, with around 3.2% in the top ten. The sequenced sample consisted of peripheral blood. The receptor source for this set is an older woman with active or convalescent COVID-19.

The chain is built from TRBV9 and TRBJ2-5; TRBD2 aligns across 9 bases. CDR3 size: 16 residues. In germline, CDR1 is SGDLS, CDR2 YYNGEE. V was pared by 1 base and J by 1 base, with 5 bases of the junction left unmatched. CDR3 DNA: TGTGCCAGCAGCGTAAGCAGCGGGGGGACCCAAGAGACCCAGTACTTC. This gives the protein CASSVSSGGTQETQYF.

Only a few counts were recorded for this clone. The chain carries TRBV6-1 and TRBJ1-2; a weak D match, TRBD1 (5 bases). This CDR3 spans 14 amino acids. Trimming pared 2 bases from V and 6 bases from J, leaving 13 bases between. CDR1 and CDR2 (germline): MNHNS, SASEGT. In nucleotides, the CDR3 is TGTGCCAGCAGTGAACAGGGTTGGGCAAATGGCTACACCTTC. This sequence encodes CASSEQGWANGYTF.

J is TRBJ2-1 and V is TRBV6-5; possible D gene TRBD1, 7 bases. Germline values: CDR1 MNHEY, CDR2 SVGAGI. V lost 7 bases, J lost 7 bases, and 20 bases lay in between. The CDR3 length is 15 residues. The CDR3 reads CASTGRSRGTNEQFF. The CDR3 nucleotides read TGTGCCAGCACCGGTAGGAGCAGGGGGACTAATGAGCAGTTCTTC.

The chain couples TRBV11-2 to TRBJ1-1; D unresolved. Germline V lookup: CDR1 SGHAT, CDR2 FQNNGV. Trimming stripped 1 base from V and 3 bases from J, with 9 bases between. The CDR3 runs to 14 residues. CDR3 amino acids: CASSLGNSYTEAFF. CDR3 DNA: TGTGCCAGCAGCTTAGGTAACAGCTACACTGAAGCTTTCTTT.